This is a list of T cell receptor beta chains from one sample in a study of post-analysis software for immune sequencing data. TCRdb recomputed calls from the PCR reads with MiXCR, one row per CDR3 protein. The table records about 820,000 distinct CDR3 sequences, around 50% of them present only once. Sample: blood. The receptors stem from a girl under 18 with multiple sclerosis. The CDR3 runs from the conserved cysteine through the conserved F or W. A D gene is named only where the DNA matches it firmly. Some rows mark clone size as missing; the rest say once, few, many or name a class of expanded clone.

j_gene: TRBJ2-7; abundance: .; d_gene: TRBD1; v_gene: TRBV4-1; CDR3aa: CASSAGTGYYEQYF; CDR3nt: TGCGCCAGCAGTGCCGGGACAGGGTACTACGAGCAGTACTTC
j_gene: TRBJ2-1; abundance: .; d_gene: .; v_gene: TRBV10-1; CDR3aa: CASSDGKDSYNEQFF; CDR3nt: TGCGCCAGCAGTGATGGGAAGGACTCCTACAATGAGCAGTTCTTC
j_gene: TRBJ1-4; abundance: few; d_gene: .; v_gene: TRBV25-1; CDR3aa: CASSESGATHEKLFF; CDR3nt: TGTGCCAGCAGTGAGTCGGGGGCGACACACGAAAAACTGTTTTTT
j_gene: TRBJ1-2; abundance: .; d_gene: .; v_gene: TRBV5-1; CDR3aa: CASSVNRDIYGYTF; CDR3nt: TGCGCCAGCAGCGTGAACCGGGACATCTATGGCTACACCTTC
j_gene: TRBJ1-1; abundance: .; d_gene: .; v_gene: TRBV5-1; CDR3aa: CASSPTSGQITEAFF; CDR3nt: TGCGCCAGCAGTCCTACCTCGGGACAAATCACTGAAGCTTTCTTT
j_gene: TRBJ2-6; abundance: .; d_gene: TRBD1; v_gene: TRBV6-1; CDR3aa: CASHQGAAGANVLTF; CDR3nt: TGTGCCAGCCATCAGGGGGCGGCTGGGGCCAACGTCCTGACTTTC
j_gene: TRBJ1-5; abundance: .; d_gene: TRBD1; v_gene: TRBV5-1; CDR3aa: CASSYRGGSQPQHF; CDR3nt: TGCGCCAGCAGTTACAGGGGAGGGAGTCAGCCCCAGCATTTT
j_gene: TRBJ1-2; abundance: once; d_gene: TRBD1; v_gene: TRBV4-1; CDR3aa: CASSQADQGARGYTF; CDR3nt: TGCGCCAGCAGCCAAGCAGATCAGGGGGCAAGGGGCTACACCTTC
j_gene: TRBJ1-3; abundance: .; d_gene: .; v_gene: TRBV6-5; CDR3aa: CASGEDSRNTIYF; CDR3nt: TGTGCCAGCGGAGAGGACAGCCGAAACACCATATATTTT
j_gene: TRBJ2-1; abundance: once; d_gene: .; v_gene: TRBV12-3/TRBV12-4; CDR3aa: CASKGGGEQFF; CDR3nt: TGTGCCAGCAAGGGGGGAGGTGAGCAGTTCTTC
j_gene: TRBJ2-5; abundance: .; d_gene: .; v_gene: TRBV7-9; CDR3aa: CASSLPRPPKETQYF; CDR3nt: TGTGCCAGCAGCTTACCTAGGCCCCCTAAGGAGACCCAGTACTTC
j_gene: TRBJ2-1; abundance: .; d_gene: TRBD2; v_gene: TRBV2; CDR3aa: CASSEAGFTSGRLAVNEQFF; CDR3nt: TGTGCCAGCAGTGAAGCGGGTTTTACTAGCGGGAGGCTAGCGGTAAATGAGCAGTTCTTC
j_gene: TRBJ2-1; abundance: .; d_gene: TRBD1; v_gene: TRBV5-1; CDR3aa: CASSGQGANNEQFF; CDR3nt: TGCGCCAGCAGCGGACAGGGGGCTAACAATGAGCAGTTCTTC
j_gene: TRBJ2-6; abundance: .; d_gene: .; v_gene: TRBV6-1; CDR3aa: CASRALGANVLTF; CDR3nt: TGTGCCAGCAGGGCATTGGGGGCCAACGTCCTGACTTTC
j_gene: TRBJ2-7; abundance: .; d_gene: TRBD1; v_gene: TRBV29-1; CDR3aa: CSARTGDYEQYF; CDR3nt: TGCAGCGCCCGGACAGGGGACTACGAGCAGTACTTC
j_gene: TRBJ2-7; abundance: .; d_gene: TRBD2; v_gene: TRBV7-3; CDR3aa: CASSPGTSGGEQYF; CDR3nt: TGTGCCAGCAGCCCCGGGACTAGCGGGGGCGAGCAGTACTTC
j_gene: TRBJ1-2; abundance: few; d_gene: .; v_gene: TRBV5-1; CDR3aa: CASSLNRANVGYGYTF; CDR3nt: TGCGCCAGCAGCTTGAACAGGGCGAACGTCGGCTATGGCTACACCTTC
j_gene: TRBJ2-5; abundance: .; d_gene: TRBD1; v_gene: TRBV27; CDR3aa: CASSLTDRVQETQYF; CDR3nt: TGTGCCAGCAGTTTAACCGACAGGGTACAAGAGACCCAGTACTTC
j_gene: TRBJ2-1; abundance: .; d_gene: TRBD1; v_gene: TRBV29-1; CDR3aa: CSVGQGAYNEQFF; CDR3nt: TGCAGCGTCGGACAGGGGGCATACAATGAGCAGTTCTTC
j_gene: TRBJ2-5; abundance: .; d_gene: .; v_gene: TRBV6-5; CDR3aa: CASSYPLGETQYF; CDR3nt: TGTGCCAGCAGTTACCCACTCGGGGAGACCCAGTACTTC
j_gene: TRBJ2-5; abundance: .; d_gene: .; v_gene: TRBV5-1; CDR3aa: CASSLSAPQETQYF; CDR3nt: TGCGCCAGCAGCTTGTCGGCCCCCCAAGAGACCCAGTACTTC
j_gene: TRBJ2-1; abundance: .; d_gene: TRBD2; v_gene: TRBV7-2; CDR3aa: CASTLAGGAYNEQFF; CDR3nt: TGTGCCAGCACCCTAGCGGGGGGAGCCTACAATGAGCAGTTCTTC
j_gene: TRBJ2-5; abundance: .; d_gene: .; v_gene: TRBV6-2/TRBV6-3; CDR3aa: CASSSPVATQYF; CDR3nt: TGTGCCAGCAGTTCCCCGGTTGCGACCCAGTACTTC
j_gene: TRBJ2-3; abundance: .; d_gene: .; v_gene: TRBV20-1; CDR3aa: CSAGPTQYF; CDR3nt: TGCAGTGCCGGTCCTACGCAGTATTTT